The clone carrying this TCR beta chain was observed at least ten times. Its specificity is unknown. The data were taken from a study of T cells in Graves' hyperthyroidism and ophthalmopathy. Whole-study findings and limits: The model anticipated ophthalmopathy a median about 7 months pre-onset.

V was pared by 4 bases and J by 8 bases, with 15 bases between. The CDR3 is 14 amino acids. Germline-derived CDR1 and CDR2 are SEHNR and FQNEAQ (reference sequence). The TCR beta CDR3 regions underwent amplification using RNA transcripts as the source. With the HTBI primer set, the TCR CDR3 went through a first round of RT-PCR. TCRdb called the multiplex PCR reads again in MiXCR, with one record for every CDR3 protein. The sample contains 500,000 to 550,000 distinct CDR3 sequences, 20% of which appear only once. The chain is built from TRBV7-9 and TRBJ2-1, with D perhaps given as TRBD1 or TRBD2 (7 bases each). The clonotype was recovered from a man aged 35 to 55 with Graves' ophthalmopathy. Sequencing was done on a sample of blood. Written as DNA, the CDR3 is TGTGCCAGCAGCTCCCCAGGGGGGGGCCATGAGCAGTTCTTC. It translates to CASSSPGGGHEQFF.